One and the same sample provided the 15 T cell receptor beta chains below, sequenced in a study of control samples from healthy donors and cancer patients. Sequencing was performed with immunoSEQ multiplex PCR; in TCRdb, only in-frame clones are kept and a portion is missing. The table lists 110,000 or so clones, around 80% of them singletons. Sequences were obtained from blood. The receptors derive from a man between 18 and 29 years old in good health.

Regarding this clone: The identical CDR3 is also encoded by other nucleotide sequences in the sample. The V and J genes are TRBV29-1 and TRBJ2-1; 7 bases line up with TRBD1. V was clipped by 4 bases and J by 6 bases; unmatched bases: 9. Germline CDR1 and CDR2: SQVTM and ANQGSEA. This CDR3 is 14 amino acids long. CDR3 nucleotides: TGCAGCGTTGTGGGCTGGGCAGGGGGCAATGAGCAGTTCTTC. Amino acids: CSVVGWAGGNEQFF.

This clone was counted only a few times. The CDR3 loop reads CASSLGTGRQETQYF. In DNA, the CDR3 is TGTGCCAGCAGCTTAGGGACAGGGCGACAAGAGACCCAGTACTTC. The chain recombines TRBV7-7 with TRBJ2-5; 8 bases are shared with TRBD1. The CDR3 runs 15 residues. Germline CDR1 and CDR2: SSHAT and FNYEAQ (reference sequence). With V trimmed by 1 base and J by 2 bases, 3 bases remained unmatched.

The chain recombines TRBV7-2 with TRBJ2-5; 11 bases are a match to TRBD2. Germline V CDR1 and CDR2: SGHTA, FQGNSA. The CDR3 spans 17 residues. With V trimmed by 5 bases and J by 4 bases, 12 bases remained unmatched. CDR3 residues: CASSARAGTSGRETQYF. CDR3 nucleotides: TGTGCCAGCAGCGCCCGAGCCGGGACTAGCGGTAGAGAGACCCAGTACTTC.

In DNA form, the CDR3 reads TGTGCCATCAGTGACCAGGGGTATGGCTACACCTTC. It codes for CAISDQGYGYTF. J is TRBJ1-2 and V is TRBV10-3, with a possible D match to TRBD1 (6 bases). V was clipped by 3 bases and J by 5 bases, with 7 bases between them. The CDR3 totals 12 residues. From germline, CDR1 is ENHRY and CDR2 SYGVKD.

The gene calls are TRBV7-9 and TRBJ2-7, with a possible D match to TRBD1 (6 bases). The V gene lost 0 bases and the J gene lost 3 bases, with 12 bases spanning the gap. This CDR3 has 15 residues. CDR1 SEHNR and CDR2 FQNEAQ come from the germline V gene (reference sequence). The CDR3 loop reads CASSLAQWTDYEQYF. CDR3 DNA: TGTGCCAGCAGCTTAGCCCAATGGACAGACTACGAGCAGTACTTC. The complete variable domain, with remaining parts taken from reference TRBV7-9 and TRBJ2-7, reads DTGVSQNPRHKITKRGQNVTFRCDPISEHNRLYWYRQTLGQGPEFLTYFQNEAQLEKSRLLSDRFSAERPKGSFSTLEIQRTEQGDSAMYLCASSLAQWTDYEQYFGPGTRLTVT.

The count of this clone is one. The chain carries TRBV28 and TRBJ2-5; D unclear. Between the trimmed V and J ends, which lost 3 bases and 2 bases, there was a span of 7 bases. The CDR3 has 13 residues. The germline V gene has CDR1 MDHEN and CDR2 SYDVKM. This chain's CDR3 is CASSFYVQETQYF. CDR3 DNA: TGTGCCAGCAGTTTTTATGTGCAAGAGACCCAGTACTTC.

The rearrangement joins TRBV19 to TRBJ1-1, with TRBD1 matching over 7 bases. After removal of 3 bases from V and 0 bases from J, the junction contained 10 bases not matched to a gene. CDR3 size: 17 residues. CDR1 and CDR2 (germline): LNHDA, SQIVND (reference sequence). CDR3 DNA sequence: TGTGCCAGTAGTATCAGTGAGACAGGGTCCATGAACACTGAAGCTTTCTTT. Its protein is CASSISETGSMNTEAFF.

The gene calls are TRBV28 and TRBJ1-5; a weak D match, TRBD1 (6 bases). Trimming took off 6 bases at V and 7 bases at J, with 16 bases between the two ends. Germline-derived CDR1 and CDR2 are MDHEN and SYDVKM. The CDR3 is 14 residues long. The CDR3 is CASRGGGPGQPQHF. In nucleotides, the CDR3 is TGTGCCAGCAGAGGTGGGGGGCCGGGACAGCCCCAGCATTTT. The full variable domain, its missing parts supplied by reference TRBV28 and TRBJ1-5, is DVKVTQSSRYLVKRTGEKVFLECVQDMDHENMFWYRQDPGLGLRLIYFSYDVKMKEKGDIPEGYSVSREKKERFSLILESASTNQTSMYLCASRGGGPGQPQHFGDGTRLSIL.

The rearrangement uses TRBV6-4 and TRBJ2-1; 11 bases align to TRBD2. The J segment lost 5 bases and the V segment lost 10 bases, leaving 7 bases of the junction unmatched. Germline CDR1 reads MRHNA; CDR2 reads SNTAGT. This CDR3 spans 14 amino acids. This CDR3 is CATATSGENNEQFF. CDR3 DNA sequence: TGTGCCACCGCGACTAGCGGGGAAAACAATGAGCAGTTCTTC.

The chain couples TRBV7-2 to TRBJ1-1; D may be TRBD1 (5 bases). V was pared by 0 bases and J by 4 bases, with 12 bases between. The CDR3 consists of 15 residues. CDR1 is SGHTA and CDR2 is FQGNSA in the germline V gene. The CDR3 DNA reads TGTGCCAGCAGCTTAGCGCATGGGGCTAGCACTGAAGCTTTCTTT. Amino acids: CASSLAHGASTEAFF.

This rearrangement joins TRBV14 to TRBJ2-4; 10 nucleotides line up with TRBD1. CDR1 is SGHDN, CDR2 FVKESK, per germline. Trimming took 4 bases from V and 7 from J; bases not matched to a gene: 4. This CDR3 is 14 amino acids long. CDR3 sequence: CASSRTGGGNIQYF. CDR3 nucleotides: TGTGCCAGCAGCCGGACAGGGGGAGGGAACATTCAGTACTTC.

The chain uses TRBV11-3 and TRBJ1-5; TRBD1 is a possible D gene (6 bases). Germline CDR1 and CDR2: SGHNT and YENEEA. The CDR3 consists of 19 residues. Between the trimmed V and J ends, which lost 5 bases and 3 bases, there was a span of 26 bases. CDR3 DNA: TGTGCCAGCAGCACCCGACTTAGGCCTAGGGGGGTACCCAATCAGCCCCAGCATTTT. It is translated as CASSTRLRPRGVPNQPQHF.

The CDR3 loop is CSVDRSTSRNYGYTF. CDR3 coding DNA: TGCAGCGTTGACAGGTCAACCTCGCGTAACTATGGCTACACCTTC. V usage is TRBV29-1 and J usage is TRBJ1-2, with D unresolved. This CDR3 is 15 amino acids long. Germline V gene data show CDR1 as SQVTM and CDR2 as ANQGSEA. Deletions cut 3 bases from V and 1 base from J, with 15 bases between.

The CDR3: CASSLNYEQYF. The CDR3 DNA sequence: TGTGCCAGCAGCCTCAACTACGAGCAGTACTTC. The V and J genes are TRBV5-5 and TRBJ2-7; no firm D call. Trimming left V 4 bases short and J 3 bases short, with 5 bases between. The V gene's germline CDR1 is SGHKS and CDR2 YYEKEE (reference sequence). This CDR3 contains 11 residues.

Points on this clone: An end of the junction differs from the germline gene, which may be a read error. The rearrangement uses TRBV28 and TRBJ1-4, with D possibly being TRBD1 (5 bases). The CDR3 is 15 residues long. Germline CDR1 MDHEN, CDR2 SYDVKM. The CDR3 protein is CTSSPQTAPNEKLFF. The CDR3 DNA is TGTACCAGCAGCCCCCAGACAGCGCCTAATGAAAAACTGTTTTTT.